The sequence of this TCR beta chain was determined in a study of type 1 regulatory T cells. For the study at large: An in vitro protocol generated T-allo10, a Tr1-enriched, alloantigen-specific CD4 T cell product.

In TCRdb, the reads were re-called with MiXCR into one record per CDR3 protein. The sample lists some 71,000 distinct CDR3 sequences; about 20% were seen once. The length of the CDR3 is 14 residues. Trimming left V 4 bases short and J 5 bases short, with 16 bases between. Germline values: CDR1 SGHRS, CDR2 YFSETQ. Study-wide results and caveats: Type 1 regulatory T cells had a more restricted TCR repertoire than non-type 1 regulatory T cells.

The sample holds many counts of this clonotype. Its specificity is unknown. This chain links TRBV5-1 with TRBJ2-7; either TRBD1 or TRBD2 may fit D (5 bases each). This receptor was obtained from a human donor in good health. Sequenced material: cultured type 1 regulatory T (Tr1) cells, either the whole culture or a sorted fraction (not recorded which). DNA of the CDR3: TGCGCCAGCAGCCCCCGGGCGAGGGGCGACGAGCAGTACTTC. This sequence encodes CASSPRARGDEQYF.